This entry lists 24 T cell receptor beta chains sequenced from one sample in a study of glioma-infiltrating T cells after dendritic cell vaccination. Assay: immunoSEQ multiplex PCR; the TCRdb copy retains only in-frame clones and omits some. The sample carries just under 100,000 clones, 65% to 85% recorded once. The time point was: after dendritic cell vaccination, including at tumor progression/relapse. The input for sequencing was blood, taken after dendritic cell vaccination. These receptors were obtained from a human donor with glioblastoma.

The chain is built from TRBV19 and TRBJ2-1, with 16 bases that match TRBD2. V shed 3 bases and J 6 bases; nucleotides not matched to a gene: 5. Looked up from germline, CDR1 is LNHDA and CDR2 is SQIVND (reference sequence). The CDR3 consists of 17 residues. The CDR3 sequence is CASSMTGLAGGPNEQFF. The DNA of the CDR3 is TGTGCCAGTAGTATGACGGGACTAGCGGGAGGGCCCAATGAGCAGTTCTTC.

V usage is TRBV6-5 and J usage is TRBJ2-7, with 10 bases aligning to TRBD2. The V gene end was trimmed by 5 bases and the J gene end by 4 bases; junction bases not matched to a gene: 5. The CDR3 sequence is 14 residues long. CDR1 and CDR2 from the germline V gene are MNHEY and SVGAGI. The CDR3: CASSQAGGGYEQYF. CDR3 bases: TGTGCCAGCAGTCAAGCGGGGGGGGGATACGAGCAGTACTTC.

This chain connects TRBV5-1 to TRBJ2-3; no clear D. Trimming cost V 0 bases and J 2 bases, with 4 bases left between them. The CDR3 has 13 residues. The germline V gene encodes CDR1 SGHRS and CDR2 YFSETQ. DNA for the CDR3: TGCGCCAGCAGCTTGGTGTACACAGATACGCAGTATTTT. It translates to CASSLVYTDTQYF.

This clone was counted between two and nine times. This CDR3 is also generated by other DNA sequences in the sample. The chain has TRBV10-3 and TRBJ2-7, with D unclear. Germline V gene sequence: CDR1 ENHRY, CDR2 SYGVKD. The ends were cut back, 8 bases at V and 0 bases at J, with 8 bases in the middle. There are 12 residues in the CDR3. As DNA, the CDR3 is TGTGCCATCGGAACAGCCTCCTACGAGCAGTACTTC. It specifies CAIGTASYEQYF.

The chain is built from TRBV11-2 and TRBJ2-7, with TRBD1 identical over 10 bases. CDR3 length: 14 amino acids. The ends lost 5 bases at V and 2 bases at J; junction bases unmatched: 3. Germline assignment: CDR1 SGHAT and CDR2 FQNNGV. Here the CDR3 DNA reads TGTGCCAGCAGCACCGGGACAGGGGCCTACGAGCAGTACTTC. Protein: CASSTGTGAYEQYF.

The V gene is TRBV6-5, the J gene TRBJ2-7, with 9 bases identical to TRBD2. The CDR3 runs to 15 residues. Germline lookup yields CDR1 MNHEY and CDR2 SVGAGI. The V gene end was trimmed by 0 bases and the J gene end by 0 bases; junction bases not matched to a gene: 0. CDR3 loop: CASSYSTSGSYEQYF. In DNA form, the CDR3 reads TGTGCCAGCAGTTACTCGACTAGCGGCTCCTACGAGCAGTACTTC.

The J gene is TRBJ1-2, the V gene TRBV19, with a possible D match to TRBD1 (6 bases). CDR3 size: 15 residues. The germline gives CDR1 LNHDA, CDR2 SQIVND (reference sequence). V lost 6 bases, J lost 8 bases, and 22 bases lay in between. The CDR3 DNA sequence: TGTGCCAGTAGACCTCCAGACAGGTTGATGTCCGGCTACACCTTC. This translates into CASRPPDRLMSGYTF.

The J gene is TRBJ2-7, the V gene TRBV7-2; D might be TRBD2 (7 bases). The CDR3 runs 16 residues. V was pared by 2 bases and J by 2 bases, with 16 bases between. Germline V gene data show CDR1 as SGHTA and CDR2 as FQGNSA. The CDR3: CASSLFPAGAPYEQYF. As DNA, the CDR3 is TGTGCCAGCAGCTTATTTCCGGCGGGGGCTCCCTACGAGCAGTACTTC. The full variable domain, with the rest looked up from reference TRBV7-2 and TRBJ2-7, is GAGVSQSPSNKVTEKGKDVELRCDPISGHTALYWYRQSLGQGLEFLIYFQGNSAPDKSGLPSDRFSAERTGGSVSTLTIQRTQQEDSAVYLCASSLFPAGAPYEQYFGPGTRLTVT.

The J gene is TRBJ2-1, the V gene TRBV6-6, with D tentatively TRBD1 (5 bases). Germline V gene sequence: CDR1 MNHNY, CDR2 SVGAGI (reference sequence). The CDR3 totals 11 residues. Trimming stripped 5 bases from V and 9 bases from J, with 8 bases between. The CDR3 nucleotides are TGTGCCAGCAGTGGGGCTGGTGAGCAGTTCTTC. It translates to CASSGAGEQFF.

Only one count was recorded for this clone. The chain recombines TRBV5-4 with TRBJ1-1; D is possibly TRBD1 (6 bases). Germline-derived CDR1 and CDR2 are SGHNT and YYREEE (reference sequence). The germline V and J ends were trimmed by 3 bases and 3 bases, with 15 bases remaining between them. The CDR3 totals 15 residues. CDR3 residues: CASSSGAAVDTEAFF. DNA for the CDR3: TGTGCCAGCAGCTCAGGGGCGGCGGTGGACACTGAAGCTTTCTTT.

The chain recombines TRBV5-1 with TRBJ1-1; unclear D gene. The CDR3 is made up of 15 amino acids. V lost 4 bases to trimming and J lost 3 bases, with 16 bases between them. CDR1 and CDR2 from the germline V gene are SGHRS and YFSETQ. CDR3 bases: TGCGCCAGCAGCGTGGCAGGCCGGATTCACACTGAAGCTTTCTTT. Translating it yields CASSVAGRIHTEAFF.

This clone turned up a few times. This sequence joins TRBV4-1 and TRBJ2-7, with TRBD2 identical over 7 bases. Germline CDR1 is MGHRA and CDR2 is YSYEKL. This CDR3 comprises 14 residues. V lost 4 bases and J lost 4; bases outside the gene matches: 7. The CDR3 here is CASSPAGVLYEQYF. The CDR3 bases are TGCGCCAGCAGCCCGGCGGGAGTGTTATACGAGCAGTACTTC.

The V gene is TRBV7-8, the J gene TRBJ1-2; 9 bases line up with TRBD1. CDR3 length: 15 amino acids. Germline lookup yields CDR1 SGHVS and CDR2 FQNEAQ. J lost 5 bases, V lost 2 bases, and 6 bases had no gene match. The CDR3 coding sequence is TGTGCCAGCAGCTTATCACAGGGGGCGCGGTATGGCTACACCTTC. This codes for CASSLSQGARYGYTF.

The V gene is TRBV9, the J gene TRBJ1-2; tentative D call: TRBD1 (5 bases). CDR3 size: 15 residues. The germline V gene has CDR1 SGDLS and CDR2 YYNGEE. V shed 0 bases and J shed 4 bases, with 13 bases lying between them. This CDR3 reads CASSVAPAGSYGYTF. CDR3 nucleotides: TGTGCCAGCAGCGTAGCCCCGGCAGGGTCCTATGGCTACACCTTC.

The chain recombines TRBV23-1 with TRBJ1-3; D is perhaps TRBD1 (6 bases). TRBV23-1 is filed as an ORF, its function uncertain. The V gene lost 6 bases and the J gene lost 7 bases, with 16 bases spanning the gap. The CDR3 extends over 14 amino acids. CDR3 coding DNA: TGCGCCAGCAGCCTACAGGGTAAAAGTAACACCATATATTTT. It yields the protein CASSLQGKSNTIYF.

This rearrangement joins TRBV6-6 to TRBJ1-3; possibly TRBD1 for D (5 bases). CDR1 and CDR2 (germline): MNHNY, SVGAGI (reference sequence). V shed 6 bases and J shed 3 bases, with 18 bases lying between them. This CDR3 has 16 amino acids. CDR3 in DNA: TGTGCCAGCAGAAGCCCTCGACAGTCCGTTGGAAACACCATATATTTT. Its translation is CASRSPRQSVGNTIYF.

The CDR3 nucleotides are TGCGCCAGCAGCCCGCCCTGGGGGGGGAACACCGGGGAGCTGTTTTTT. Its protein is CASSPPWGGNTGELFF. The genes are TRBV4-1 and TRBJ2-2; 7 bases agree with TRBD2. The CDR3 loop spans 16 amino acids. Germline CDR1 reads MGHRA; CDR2 reads YSYEKL. With 4 bases clipped from V and 1 base from J, the junction kept 6 bases outside the gene matches.

The chain has TRBV9 and TRBJ2-2; TRBD2 is a possible D gene (6 bases). Trimming shortened V by 0 bases and J by 5 bases, and 32 bases separated the two germline ends. This CDR3 spans 22 amino acids. The germline gives CDR1 SGDLS, CDR2 YYNGEE. CDR3 bases: TGTGCCAGCAGCGTAGAGTTTAGGAGAGCCGGGACTCCCAACCTATCGACCGGGGAGCTGTTTTTT. Translating it yields CASSVEFRRAGTPNLSTGELFF.

This chain connects TRBV28 to TRBJ2-5, with TRBD1 matching 8 bases. CDR3 length: 16 amino acids. V gave up 6 bases and J gave up 5 bases; unmatched junction bases: 14. Germline V CDR1 and CDR2: MDHEN, SYDVKM. The CDR3 DNA sequence: TGTGCCAGCAGCACCACCAGGACAGGGCAATGGGAGACCCAGTACTTC. Translating gives CASSTTRTGQWETQYF.

The rearrangement uses TRBV5-1 and TRBJ2-5; D may be TRBD1 (5 bases). The CDR3 length is 14 residues. V gave up 3 bases and J gave up 1 base, with 10 bases separating them. Germline loops: CDR1 SGHRS, CDR2 YFSETQ. The CDR3 DNA reads TGCGCCAGCAGCTGGGGTAGGGGCCAAGAGACCCAGTACTTC. Its protein product is CASSWGRGQETQYF.

This chain connects TRBV4-2 to TRBJ1-2; 8 bases are a match to TRBD1. This CDR3 is built from 16 residues. Germline CDR1 reads LGHNA; CDR2 reads YNFKEQ. The trim removed 2 bases at V and 8 bases at J, leaving 13 bases unmatched. CDR3 sequence reads: CASSQFNSRGQEGYTF. The CDR3 DNA reads TGTGCCAGCAGCCAATTTAACTCCAGGGGGCAGGAGGGCTACACCTTC.

The J gene is TRBJ2-3, the V gene TRBV19, with D perhaps TRBD1 (5 bases). This CDR3 has 13 amino acids. Deletions cut 3 bases from V and 2 bases from J, with 6 bases between. The germline gives CDR1 LNHDA, CDR2 SQIVND (reference sequence). The CDR3 DNA reads as TGTGCCAGTAGTATGACAGCCACAGATACGCAGTATTTT. Translating it yields CASSMTATDTQYF.

The CDR3 DNA sequence: TGTGCCAGTAGTTCCTCCCTGAACAGGGGCCCCACAGATACGCAGTATTTT. Translated: CASSSSLNRGPTDTQYF. This chain joins TRBV19 and TRBJ2-3, with 7 nucleotides matching TRBD1. V shed 5 bases, J shed 2 bases, and the junction held 13 bases outside the gene matches. The germline V gene has CDR1 LNHDA and CDR2 SQIVND (reference sequence). The CDR3 totals 17 residues.

CDR3 sequence reads: CASSRTGSNTEAFF. The CDR3 DNA reads TGTGCCAGCAGCAGGACAGGGTCAAACACTGAAGCTTTCTTT. The rearrangement links TRBV7-9 to TRBJ1-1; 8 bases line up with TRBD1. J gave up 2 bases and V 5 bases, and 4 bases lay outside the gene matches. The germline gives CDR1 SEHNR, CDR2 FQNEAQ (reference sequence). The length of the CDR3 is 14 residues.